One and the same sample provided the 14 T cell receptor beta chains below, sequenced in a study of blood T cell repertoires in COVID-19. Here immunoSEQ multiplex PCR was the method, and the copy in TCRdb shows in-frame clones only, minus some. This table has roughly 280,000 clones, around 93% appearing once. Sequenced sample: PBMCs or T cells enriched from blood (not recorded which). Every receptor here comes from a man aged 35-49 years who had been exposed to COVID-19.

This rearrangement joins TRBV11-2 to TRBJ2-1; 12 bases agree with TRBD2. The CDR3 runs to 18 residues. Germline CDR1 SGHAT, CDR2 FQNNGV. V shed 1 base, J shed 5 bases, and the junction held 9 bases outside the gene matches. This CDR3 reads CASSLGLIGLAGNNEQFF. DNA of the CDR3: TGTGCCAGCAGCTTAGGTTTAATCGGACTAGCGGGGAACAATGAGCAGTTCTTC.

The J gene is TRBJ1-1, the V gene TRBV12-3 or TRBV12-4; 8 bases fit TRBD1. This CDR3 region has 13 residues. The trim removed 5 bases at V and 5 bases at J, leaving 4 bases unmatched. This CDR3 is CASSATGGTEAFF. CDR3 DNA: TGTGCCAGCAGTGCCACAGGGGGGACTGAAGCTTTCTTT.

This chain links TRBV30 with TRBJ1-1; 8 nucleotides match TRBD1. Trimming at V came to 8 bases and at J to 3 bases, leaving 8 bases not matched to a gene. CDR1 is GTSNPN, CDR2 SVGIG, per germline (reference sequence). The CDR3 is 13 residues long. CDR3 protein: CAHKTGEDTEAFF. CDR3 nucleotide sequence: TGTGCCCACAAGACAGGGGAGGACACTGAAGCTTTCTTT.

The V gene is TRBV5-4, the J gene TRBJ1-2; TRBD1 agrees at 8 bases. In germline, CDR1 is SGHNT, CDR2 YYREEE (reference sequence). V was clipped by 4 bases and J by 6 bases; unmatched bases: 8. The CDR3 covers 14 residues. The chain's CDR3 is CASSTGQGFNGYTF. As DNA, the CDR3 is TGTGCCAGCAGCACCGGACAGGGTTTCAATGGCTACACCTTC.

This sequence joins TRBV11-3 and TRBJ2-7; 7 bases line up with TRBD2. In germline, CDR1 is SGHNT, CDR2 YENEEA. The length of the CDR3 is 16 residues. V trimming: 2 bases; J trimming: 2 bases; junction bases outside the gene matches: 9. In DNA, the CDR3 is TGTGCCAGCAGCTTACCCTCGGCGGGGAGGGCCTACGAGCAGTACTTC. Protein: CASSLPSAGRAYEQYF.

The chain couples TRBV2 to TRBJ2-1; maybe TRBD2 (5 bases). V was trimmed by 10 bases and J by 7 bases, leaving 14 bases between them. Germline-derived CDR1 and CDR2 are SNHLY and FYNNEI. The CDR3 runs to 12 residues. CDR3 sequence reads: CATVGVHNEQFF. CDR3 DNA: TGTGCCACTGTGGGAGTTCATAATGAGCAGTTCTTC.

The CDR3 sequence is CASSLGAAGGDEQFF. The DNA for the CDR3 is TGTGCCAGCAGCTTAGGGGCAGCGGGGGGGGATGAGCAGTTCTTC. This chain uses TRBV11-3 with TRBJ2-1; 10 bases match TRBD2. V gave up 1 base and J gave up 8 bases; unmatched junction bases: 5. CDR3 size: 15 residues. In germline, CDR1 is SGHNT, CDR2 YENEEA.

The V gene is TRBV11-2, the J gene TRBJ1-2; TRBD1 might be the D (5 bases). Trimming pared 4 bases from V and 4 bases from J, leaving 10 bases between. CDR1 is SGHAT and CDR2 is FQNNGV in the germline V gene. The CDR3 runs 13 residues. CDR3 DNA sequence: TGTGCCAGCAGCTCGACAGACCTCTATGGCTACACCTTC. It is translated as CASSSTDLYGYTF.

The chain recombines TRBV5-1 with TRBJ2-7, with 9 bases lining up with TRBD1. The CDR3 consists of 16 residues. The V gene's germline CDR1 is SGHRS and CDR2 YFSETQ. Unmatched junction bases numbered 13, after V lost 4 bases and J lost 5 bases. The CDR3 region is CASSPGTGSVRHEQYF. The CDR3 DNA follows: TGCGCCAGCAGCCCCGGGACAGGGAGCGTCAGGCACGAGCAGTACTTC.

The chain is built from TRBV11-2 and TRBJ2-2; 9 bases agree with TRBD1. After removal of 3 bases from V and 3 bases from J, the junction contained 5 bases not matched to a gene. The CDR3 runs 16 residues. The germline gives CDR1 SGHAT, CDR2 FQNNGV. This CDR3 reads CASSFPGQGDTGELFF. Here the CDR3 DNA reads TGTGCCAGCAGCTTTCCGGGACAGGGTGACACCGGGGAGCTGTTTTTT.

In its sample, this clone was seen a few times. This chain connects TRBV7-9 to TRBJ2-7; 12 nucleotides line up with TRBD2. The germline V gene encodes CDR1 SEHNR and CDR2 FQNEAQ (reference sequence). Trimming cost V 6 bases and J 5 bases; bases outside gene matches: 8. The CDR3 runs to 15 residues. CDR3 bases: TGTGCCAGCAGTCATCCGGGACTAGCGGGTCACGAGCAGTACTTC. The encoded protein is CASSHPGLAGHEQYF.

The rearrangement uses TRBV15 and TRBJ1-4; D is unresolved. The CDR3 extends over 15 amino acids. CDR1 and CDR2 (germline): LNHNV, YYDKDF (reference sequence). Deletions cut 0 bases from V and 7 bases from J, with 12 bases between. The CDR3 here is CATSRDAVFSEKLFF. The DNA for the CDR3 is TGTGCCACCAGCAGAGATGCGGTTTTCAGTGAAAAACTGTTTTTT. Full variable domain (outside the CDR3, taken from reference TRBV15 and TRBJ1-4): DAMVIQNPRYQVTQFGKPVTLSCSQTLNHNVMYWYQQKSSQAPKLLFHYYDKDFNNEADTPDNFQSRRPNTSFCFLDIRSPGLGDTAMYLCATSRDAVFSEKLFFGSGTQLSVL.

The chain combines TRBV4-2 with TRBJ1-3, with D possibly TRBD1 on 5 matching bases. Trimming pared 0 bases from V and 3 bases from J, leaving 12 bases between. CDR3 size: 16 residues. Germline CDR1 reads LGHNA; CDR2 reads YNFKEQ. CDR3 sequence reads: CASSQDPGTHGNTIYF. CDR3 DNA: TGTGCCAGCAGCCAAGATCCAGGGACTCATGGAAACACCATATATTTT.

The CDR3 DNA follows: TGTGCCAGCAGGGACAGCTATAATTCACCCCTCCACTTT. It translates to CASRDSYNSPLHF. V gene TRBV9 combines with J gene TRBJ1-6; D is possibly TRBD1 (6 bases). The V gene lost 5 bases and the J gene lost 3 bases, with 6 bases spanning the gap. CDR1 SGDLS and CDR2 YYNGEE come from the germline V gene. This CDR3 comprises 13 residues.